This paragraph covers one T cell receptor (beta chain) sequence. These data originate in a study of blood T cell repertoires in COVID-19. Overall study: There were acute and convalescent COVID-19 samples, and they came from the United States, Italy and Spain. PBMCs, B-cell-depleted T cells, or T cells were the source of the cDNA or gDNA that made up the material.

In the original analysis: Scientists estimated how many nucleated cells there were by amplifying reference gene primers. Data came from immunoSEQ multiplex PCR; TCRdb stores just in-frame clones and leaves some out. V and J calls and clone size are copied from that table; D and trimming were computed from the DNA. The sample contains tens of thousands of clones, about 85% of which appear only once. The CDR3 has 14 amino acids. V gave up 0 bases and J gave up 6 bases, with 9 bases separating them. The germline V gene has CDR1 SGHNT and CDR2 YYREEE (reference sequence). The specimen sequenced was peripheral blood. The chain combines TRBV5-4 with TRBJ2-2; TRBD2 is a possible D gene (5 bases). The source is an older man with active or convalescent COVID-19. The CDR3 sequence: CASSLGRGSGELFF. In DNA form, the CDR3 reads TGTGCCAGCAGCTTGGGTCGGGGTTCCGGGGAGCTGTTTTTT. Looking up the rest from reference TRBV5-4 and TRBJ2-2 gives the full variable domain: ETGVTQSPTHLIKTRGQQVTLRCSSQSGHNTVSWYQQALGQGPQFIFQYYREEENGRGNFPPRFSGLQFPNYSSELNVNALELDDSALYLCASSLGRGSGELFFGEGSRLTVL.